The present entry profiles one TCR beta chain with its context. Arm-PCR of CDR3 regions with iRepertoire HTBI primers generated TCR beta libraries. A single record per CDR3 protein comes from TCRdb applying MiXCR to the multiplex PCR reads. The sample consists of about 290,000 distinct CDR3 sequences, 20% to 25% of them appearing once. This sample was included in a study of regulatory T cells in long-lasting Graves disease. Indicated time point: persistent/refractory GD, antithyroid drugs over 5 years with positive TRAb. The TCR library used RNA extracted from PBMCs. Germline V CDR1 and CDR2: MNHEY, SVGEGT. With 3 bases removed from V and 2 bases from J, the gap between germline ends came to 7 bases. This CDR3 region has 13 residues.

Sequenced material: peripheral blood mononuclear cells (PBMCs), taken when the disease was refractory, from a patient treated with antithyroid drugs. The TCR comes from a female donor with Graves disease. V is TRBV6-2 or TRBV6-3 and J is TRBJ2-5; D unresolved. CDR3: CASSYGVQETQYF. CDR3 nucleotide sequence: TGTGCCAGCAGTTATGGGGTTCAAGAGACCCAGTACTTC.